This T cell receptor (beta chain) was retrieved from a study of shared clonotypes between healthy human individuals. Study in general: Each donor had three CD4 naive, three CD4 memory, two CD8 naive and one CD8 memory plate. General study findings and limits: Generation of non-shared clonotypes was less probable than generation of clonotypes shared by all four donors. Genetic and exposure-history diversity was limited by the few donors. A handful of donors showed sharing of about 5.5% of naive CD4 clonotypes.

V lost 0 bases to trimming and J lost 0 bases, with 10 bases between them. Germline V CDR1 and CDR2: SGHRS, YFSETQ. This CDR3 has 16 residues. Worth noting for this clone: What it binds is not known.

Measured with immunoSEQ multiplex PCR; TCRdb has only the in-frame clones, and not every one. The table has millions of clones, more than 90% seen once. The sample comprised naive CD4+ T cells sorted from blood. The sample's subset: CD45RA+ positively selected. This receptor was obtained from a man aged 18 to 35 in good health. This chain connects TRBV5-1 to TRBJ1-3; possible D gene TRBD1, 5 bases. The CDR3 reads CASSLGQSFSGNTIYF. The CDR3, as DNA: TGCGCCAGCAGCTTGGGACAGTCCTTCTCTGGAAACACCATATATTTT.